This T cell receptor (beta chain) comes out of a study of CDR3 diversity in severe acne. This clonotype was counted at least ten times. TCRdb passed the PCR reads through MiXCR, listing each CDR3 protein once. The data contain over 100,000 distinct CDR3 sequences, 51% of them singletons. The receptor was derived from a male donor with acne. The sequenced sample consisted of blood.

In DNA, the CDR3 is TGTGCCACCAGTGGCGTGGGACGGAACTATGGCTACACCTTC. The encoded protein is CATSGVGRNYGYTF. The rearrangement uses TRBV24-1 and TRBJ1-2; D is perhaps TRBD1 (5 bases). The CDR3 is 14 amino acids. The germline V gene has CDR1 KGHDR and CDR2 SFDVKD. The ends were cut back, 5 bases at V and 2 bases at J, with 11 bases in the middle.